This T cell receptor beta chain was found in a study of blood T cell repertoires in COVID-19. For the study at large: There were acute and convalescent COVID-19 samples, and they came from the United States, Italy and Spain.

The CDR3 runs 12 residues. Looked up from germline, CDR1 is SQVTM and CDR2 is ANQGSEA. Trimming removed 7 bases from V and 0 bases from J, with 10 bases in between. The protocol was immunoSEQ multiplex PCR, while the TCRdb copy is restricted to in-frame clones and leaves out a portion. The top ten hold 11% of the sample, which has around 150,000 clones, over 75% seen once. Individuals aged about 18 to 89 years were recruited from 20 to 25 US areas. Cohort 3 donors counted as recovered after two negative PCRs, clearance, or resolved symptoms. This clone was seen only once. The chain employs TRBV29-1 and TRBJ2-7; D gene unclear. The receptor was derived from a man aged 50-59 years who had recovered from COVID-19. The source material was PBMCs or T cells enriched from blood (not recorded which). The CDR3 here is CSALSNSYEQYF. CDR3 coding DNA: TGCAGCGCCCTCAGTAACTCCTACGAGCAGTACTTC.